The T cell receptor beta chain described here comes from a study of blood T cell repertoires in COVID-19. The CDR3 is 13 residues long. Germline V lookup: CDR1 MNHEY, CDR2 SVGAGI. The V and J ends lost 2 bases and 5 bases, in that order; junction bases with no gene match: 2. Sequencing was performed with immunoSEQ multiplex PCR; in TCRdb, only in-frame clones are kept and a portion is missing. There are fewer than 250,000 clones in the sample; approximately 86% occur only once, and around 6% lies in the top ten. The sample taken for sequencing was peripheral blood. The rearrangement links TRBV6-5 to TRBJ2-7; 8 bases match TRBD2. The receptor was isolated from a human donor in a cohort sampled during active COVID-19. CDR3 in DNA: TGTGCCAGCAGTTACCGGGGGGGCCACGAGCAGTACTTC. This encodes CASSYRGGHEQYF.